Presented here are 12 T cell receptor beta chains from one specimen sequenced in a study of cytomegalovirus exposure and HLA in healthy donors (dated by TCRdb to 2016 to 2017). Libraries came from the immunoSEQ multiplex PCR assay. For the multiplex PCR, a mixture combining 60 forward primers for TCR Vbeta segments and 13 reverse primers for TCR Jbeta segments was used. Here the immuneACCESS table is served through TCRdb, limited to in-frame sequences with V and J called. Missing clones are a known gap in these copies; in checked studies unresolved V genes cover under half, and the rest lacks a known reason. This sample holds 100,000 to 150,000 clones; approximately 75% were observed only once. Approximately 6% of the sample rests with the top ten. Sequencing was done on a sample of PBMCs. The receptors were sampled from a woman aged 40 to 50 in good health and CMV-seropositive.

The chain uses TRBV28 and TRBJ1-1; 8 nucleotides agree with TRBD1. The V and J ends lost 4 bases and 8 bases, in that order; junction bases with no gene match: 3. Germline V gene lookup returns CDR1 MDHEN and CDR2 SYDVKM. The CDR3 spans 12 residues. The CDR3 sequence: CASSSGQAEAFF. CDR3 DNA: TGTGCCAGCAGTTCGGGACAGGCGGAAGCTTTCTTT.

The chain uses TRBV11-2 and TRBJ2-7; 8 nucleotides line up with TRBD2. CDR3 length: 17 amino acids. J lost 3 bases, V lost 1 base, and 11 bases had no gene match. Germline values: CDR1 SGHAT, CDR2 FQNNGV. The CDR3 region is CASSLGELGLGSYEQYF. For the CDR3, the DNA is TGTGCCAGCAGCTTAGGTGAATTGGGACTAGGGAGCTACGAGCAGTACTTC.

This rearrangement joins TRBV28 to TRBJ2-7; TRBD1 might be the D (6 bases). The germline CDR1 and CDR2 sequences are MDHEN and SYDVKM. Trimming removed 7 bases from V and 0 bases from J, with 13 bases in between. This CDR3 is built from 14 residues. CDR3 sequence (DNA): TGTGCCAGCAACAACAGGGACCTCTCCTACGAGCAGTACTTC. This codes for CASNNRDLSYEQYF.

V gene TRBV2 combines with J gene TRBJ2-3, with D hard to call. The CDR3 runs 15 residues. V was shortened by 1 base and J by 0 bases, with 8 bases between the two germline ends. CDR1 SNHLY and CDR2 FYNNEI come from the germline V gene. The CDR3 DNA follows: TGTGCCAGCAGTGAAGACAGACCTAGCACAGATACGCAGTATTTT. This translates into CASSEDRPSTDTQYF.

Worth noting for this clone: In the same sample, other DNA sequences code for this CDR3. The chain is built from TRBV27 and TRBJ1-1; D unclear. The CDR3 has 16 amino acids. V gave up 0 bases and J gave up 1 base, with 12 bases separating them. Germline V gene sequence: CDR1 MNHEY, CDR2 SMNVEV (reference sequence). CDR3 DNA sequence: TGTGCCAGCAGTTTATCAGGACTCCCTGGGAACACTGAAGCTTTCTTT. This sequence encodes CASSLSGLPGNTEAFF.

The chain is built from TRBV2 and TRBJ1-1; D is perhaps TRBD1 (5 bases). Germline CDR1 reads SNHLY; CDR2 reads FYNNEI. V dropped 5 bases and J dropped 8 bases, with 21 bases sitting between them. CDR3 length: 15 amino acids. The CDR3: CASSQGDARMREAFF. For the CDR3, the DNA is TGTGCCAGCAGTCAGGGTGATGCAAGGATGAGAGAAGCTTTCTTT.

This chain connects TRBV27 to TRBJ1-5; tentatively, D is TRBD1 (5 bases). Germline V gene sequence: CDR1 MNHEY, CDR2 SMNVEV (reference sequence). This CDR3 region has 14 residues. V dropped 4 bases and J dropped 2 bases, with 9 bases sitting between them. The CDR3 region is CASSYQGGNQPQHF. The CDR3 DNA reads TGTGCCAGCAGTTATCAGGGCGGCAATCAGCCCCAGCATTTT.

The CDR3 sequence is CASSLVGGGSPYEQYF. CDR3 nucleotide sequence: TGCGCCAGCAGCTTGGTTGGGGGCGGGTCCCCCTACGAGCAGTACTTC. This chain uses TRBV5-1 with TRBJ2-7; perhaps TRBD1 as D (6 bases). V lost 0 bases and J lost 2, with 15 bases in between. Germline V gives CDR1 SGHRS, CDR2 YFSETQ. The CDR3 is 16 amino acids.

The chain links TRBV28 to TRBJ1-6; tentative D call: TRBD1 (5 bases). The germline V gene encodes CDR1 MDHEN and CDR2 SYDVKM. This CDR3 is 13 amino acids long. V shed 8 bases and J shed 7 bases, with 12 bases lying between them. Here the CDR3 reads CASGGGDNSPLHF. The CDR3 bases are TGTGCCAGCGGGGGGGGAGACAATTCACCCCTCCACTTT.

The chain employs TRBV5-6 and TRBJ1-2, with D uncertain. CDR1 SGHDT and CDR2 YYEEEE come from the germline V gene. The V end was cut by 0 bases, the J end by 3 bases, with 12 bases between. The CDR3 is made up of 15 amino acids. CDR3 sequence (DNA): TGTGCCAGCAGCTTGGAGAGCTCGCAAGACTATGGCTACACCTTC. This gives the protein CASSLESSQDYGYTF. The variable domain in full, with the rest retrieved from reference TRBV5-6 and TRBJ1-2, is DAGVTQSPTHLIKTRGQQVTLRCSPKSGHDTVSWYQQALGQGPQFIFQYYEEEERQRGNFPDRFSGHQFPNYSSELNVNALLLGDSALYLCASSLESSQDYGYTFGSGTRLTVV.

This clone has only one observation. This chain connects TRBV7-2 to TRBJ2-7; D is perhaps TRBD1 (5 bases). V was clipped by 3 bases and J by 3 bases, with 21 bases between them. There are 17 residues in the CDR3. Germline CDR1 SGHTA, CDR2 FQGNSA. The CDR3 spells CASSFYHGTGQGYEQYF. The CDR3 DNA reads TGTGCCAGCAGCTTTTATCATGGTACAGGACAAGGCTACGAGCAGTACTTC.

The V call is TRBV5-1, the J call TRBJ1-1; D is ambiguous. Per the germline V gene, CDR1 is SGHRS and CDR2 is YFSETQ. The CDR3 covers 16 residues. The ends were cut back, 0 bases at V and 1 base at J, with 13 bases in the middle. The CDR3 DNA follows: TGCGCCAGCAGCTTGGATTCGGGTTTGGCGAACACTGAAGCTTTCTTT. This codes for CASSLDSGLANTEAFF.